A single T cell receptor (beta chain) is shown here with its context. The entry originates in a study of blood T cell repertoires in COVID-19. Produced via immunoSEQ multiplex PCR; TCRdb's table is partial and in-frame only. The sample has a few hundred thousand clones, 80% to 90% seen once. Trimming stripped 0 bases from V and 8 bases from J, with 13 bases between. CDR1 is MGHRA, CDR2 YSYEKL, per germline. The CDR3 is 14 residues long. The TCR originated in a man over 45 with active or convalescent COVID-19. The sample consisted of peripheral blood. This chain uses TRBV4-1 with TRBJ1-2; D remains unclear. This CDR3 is CASSQDRSLVGYTF. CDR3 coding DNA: TGCGCCAGCAGCCAAGATAGGAGCCTGGTGGGCTACACCTTC.